The 31 T cell receptor beta chains reported below all come from one sample, sequenced in a study of control samples from healthy donors and cancer patients. The table came from immunoSEQ multiplex PCR; TCRdb's copy has only in-frame clones and leaves some out. The data show about 76,000 clones, approximately 88% seen once. Material: PBMCs. Every receptor here comes from a woman aged 50 to 60 with colorectal cancer.

The chain uses TRBV19 and TRBJ2-1; D may match TRBD1 or TRBD2 (5 bases each). Germline V CDR1 and CDR2: LNHDA, SQIVND (reference sequence). Trimming pared 11 bases from V and 3 bases from J, leaving 14 bases between. The CDR3 extends over 13 amino acids. The CDR3 is CAVSGTGYNEQFF. Here the CDR3 DNA reads TGTGCCGTATCCGGGACGGGCTACAATGAGCAGTTCTTC.

This chain links TRBV2 with TRBJ1-2; 10 bases agree with TRBD1. The CDR3 is made up of 14 amino acids. The germline gives CDR1 SNHLY, CDR2 FYNNEI. Unmatched junction bases numbered 2, after V lost 5 bases and J lost 2 bases. The chain's CDR3 is CASSMDRGNYGYTF. CDR3 bases: TGTGCCAGCAGTATGGACAGGGGGAACTATGGCTACACCTTC.

V and J are TRBV5-4 and TRBJ1-1; 8 bases are a match to TRBD1. The CDR3 is made up of 14 amino acids. V trimming: 4 bases; J trimming: 2 bases; junction bases outside the gene matches: 4. Germline assignment: CDR1 SGHNT and CDR2 YYREEE (reference sequence). The CDR3 sequence is CASSPDRGNTEAFF. The CDR3 DNA sequence: TGTGCCAGCAGCCCAGACAGGGGTAACACTGAAGCTTTCTTT.

CDR3 in DNA: TGTGCCACCAGCAGTCCCTTTGCGGGGGGGAGGGCCCAGTACTTC. Amino acid sequence: CATSSPFAGGRAQYF. The rearrangement uses TRBV15 and TRBJ2-5; the match to TRBD2 covers 9 bases. Germline V gene sequence: CDR1 LNHNV, CDR2 YYDKDF (reference sequence). V shed 3 bases, J shed 9 bases, and the junction held 11 bases outside the gene matches. This CDR3 region has 15 residues.

CDR3 nucleotides: TGTGCCAGCAGCCAAGATGGGGGAGAAGCTTTCTTT. Translating it yields CASSQDGGEAFF. The chain uses TRBV4-2 and TRBJ1-1; D may be TRBD1 (5 bases). Trimming took off 0 bases at V and 8 bases at J, with 7 bases between the two ends. CDR3 length: 12 residues. Germline CDR1 is LGHNA and CDR2 is YNFKEQ.

The chain employs TRBV5-1 and TRBJ1-4, with TRBD1 as a possible D gene (5 bases). Trimming took 1 base from V and 1 from J, leaving 11 bases between them. CDR1 is SGHRS, CDR2 YFSETQ, per germline. The CDR3 consists of 16 residues. The CDR3 DNA reads TGCGCCAGCAGCTTGCAGGGTGGTGAAACTAATGAAAAACTGTTTTTT. As protein: CASSLQGGETNEKLFF. Looking up the rest from reference TRBV5-1 and TRBJ1-4 gives the full variable domain: KAGVTQTPRYLIKTRGQQVTLSCSPISGHRSVSWYQQTPGQGLQFLFEYFSETQRNKGNFPGRFSGRQFSNSRSEMNVSTLELGDSALYLCASSLQGGETNEKLFFGSGTQLSVL.

V usage is TRBV6-5 and J usage is TRBJ1-4; D possibly corresponds to TRBD1 (5 bases). CDR1 and CDR2 from the germline V gene are MNHEY and SVGAGI. V was pared by 4 bases and J by 0 bases, with 6 bases between. CDR3 length equals 14 residues. In nucleotides, the CDR3 is TGTGCCAGCAGTTCGACAGCAACTAATGAAAAACTGTTTTTT. Translating gives CASSSTATNEKLFF.

CDR3 sequence: CASSILQGAHLGYGYTF. For the CDR3, the DNA is TGTGCCAGTAGTATCCTGCAGGGGGCCCACCTTGGCTATGGCTACACCTTC. The chain has TRBV19 and TRBJ1-2, with TRBD1 identical over 8 bases. J lost 4 bases, V lost 3 bases, and 13 bases had no gene match. Germline CDR1 is LNHDA and CDR2 is SQIVND (reference sequence). The CDR3 consists of 17 residues.

This chain connects TRBV19 to TRBJ1-2, with D perhaps TRBD1 (5 bases). CDR1 and CDR2 (germline): LNHDA, SQIVND (reference sequence). Trimming shortened V by 4 bases and J by 7 bases, and 19 bases separated the two germline ends. The length of the CDR3 is 15 residues. CDR3 region: CASSTTSSGRRGYTF. For the CDR3, the DNA is TGTGCCAGTAGTACGACATCTTCGGGACGCCGTGGCTACACCTTC.

This clone was observed once. Here the CDR3 reads CASSEVNRLVGSPLHF. CDR3 bases: TGTGCCAGCAGTGAAGTGAATAGGCTCGTGGGTTCACCCCTCCACTTT. The chain links TRBV6-1 to TRBJ1-6, with D uncertain. CDR1 MNHNS and CDR2 SASEGT come from the germline V gene. V was trimmed by 1 base and J by 9 bases, leaving 16 bases between them. CDR3 size: 16 residues.

In its sample, this clone was seen a few times. The J gene is TRBJ2-5, the V gene TRBV6-2 or TRBV6-3; the match to TRBD2 covers 14 bases. Germline lookup yields CDR1 MNHEY and CDR2 SVGEGT. The V segment lost 5 bases and the J segment 4 bases; nucleotides outside the gene matches: 6. The CDR3 loop spans 16 amino acids. The CDR3 sequence: CASSVRLAGGTETQYF. CDR3 bases: TGTGCCAGCAGTGTAAGACTAGCGGGGGGGACAGAGACCCAGTACTTC.

The sample holds one count of this clone. This chain uses TRBV4-3 with TRBJ2-4; tentatively, D is TRBD1 (6 bases). The CDR3 is 15 residues long. Germline assignment: CDR1 LGHNA and CDR2 YSLEER. Trimming removed 0 bases from V and 9 bases from J, with 15 bases in between. This chain's CDR3 is CASSQEGSGASIQYF. CDR3 bases: TGCGCCAGCAGCCAAGAAGGTTCAGGGGCGAGCATTCAGTACTTC.

This clone was picked up one time. The chain has TRBV28 and TRBJ1-6; possibly TRBD1 for D (5 bases). Trimming took 6 bases from V and 7 from J, leaving 13 bases between them. The CDR3 runs 14 residues. Germline CDR1 reads MDHEN; CDR2 reads SYDVKM. Here the CDR3 DNA reads TGTGCCAGCAGGCTGGGACGGCAAAATTCACCCCTCCACTTT. It encodes CASRLGRQNSPLHF. The variable domain in full, with the rest retrieved from reference TRBV28 and TRBJ1-6, is DVKVTQSSRYLVKRTGEKVFLECVQDMDHENMFWYRQDPGLGLRLIYFSYDVKMKEKGDIPEGYSVSREKKERFSLILESASTNQTSMYLCASRLGRQNSPLHFGNGTRLTVT.

This clone was observed a handful of times. This chain links TRBV6-6 with TRBJ1-6; tentative D call: TRBD1 (6 bases). This CDR3 is 15 amino acids long. CDR1 is MNHNY and CDR2 is SVGAGI in the germline V gene (reference sequence). Trimming took 0 bases from V and 7 from J, leaving 10 bases between them. DNA for the CDR3: TGTGCCAGCAGTTACTCTGTCCAGGGGAATTCACCCCTCCACTTT. Amino acid sequence: CASSYSVQGNSPLHF.

This chain connects TRBV2 to TRBJ1-1; D remains unclear. CDR3 length: 16 residues. Deletions cut 2 bases from V and 2 bases from J, with 15 bases between. Germline V CDR1 and CDR2: SNHLY, FYNNEI. The CDR3 loop reads CASSEQRRGFNTEAFF. CDR3 sequence (DNA): TGTGCCAGCAGTGAACAAAGGAGAGGGTTTAACACTGAAGCTTTCTTT.

This sequence joins TRBV5-1 and TRBJ1-3; D is ambiguous. Germline CDR1 is SGHRS and CDR2 is YFSETQ. The CDR3 has 13 residues. The ends were cut back, 1 base at V and 3 bases at J, with 5 bases in the middle. CDR3 sequence: CASSLWVGNTIYF. DNA for the CDR3: TGCGCCAGCAGCTTGTGGGTTGGAAACACCATATATTTT.

This chain's CDR3 is CATSAQGEYGYTF. The CDR3 DNA sequence: TGTGCCACCAGTGCCCAGGGGGAGTATGGCTACACCTTC. The rearrangement links TRBV24-1 to TRBJ1-2, with 7 bases fitting TRBD1. The CDR3 contains 13 residues. The J segment lost 5 bases and the V segment lost 5 bases, leaving 4 bases of the junction unmatched. Germline CDR1 and CDR2: KGHDR and SFDVKD.

The chain is built from TRBV21-1 and TRBJ1-6. TRBV21-1 is listed as a pseudogene. The CDR3 is 13 amino acids. CDR3 amino acids: CASSKRTVSPLHF. The CDR3 region has the DNA TGTGCCAGCAGCAAAAGGACGGTTTCACCCCTCCACTTT.

The V call is TRBV9, the J call TRBJ1-1; 12 positions match TRBD1. CDR3 length equals 17 residues. Germline V gene data show CDR1 as SGDLS and CDR2 as YYNGEE. With V trimmed by 0 bases and J by 6 bases, 9 bases remained unmatched. The CDR3 coding sequence is TGTGCCAGCAGCGTAGTATCTGGGGGACAGGGGGCCTCTGAAGCTTTCTTT. Amino acids: CASSVVSGGQGASEAFF.

This sequence joins TRBV18 and TRBJ2-1, with 9 bases lining up with TRBD1. The V and J ends lost 3 bases and 10 bases, in that order; junction bases with no gene match: 7. The length of the CDR3 is 14 residues. The germline gives CDR1 KGHSH, CDR2 LQKENI. The chain's CDR3 is CASSPSTGGGEQFF. The CDR3 coding sequence is TGTGCCAGCTCACCCAGTACAGGGGGCGGGGAGCAGTTCTTC.

The chain joins TRBV10-1 to TRBJ2-5, with 8 bases fitting TRBD2. With 3 bases clipped from V and 2 bases from J, the junction kept 8 bases outside the gene matches. Germline V gene data show CDR1 as WNHNN and CDR2 as SYGVQD (reference sequence). This CDR3 is 16 amino acids long. The CDR3 DNA reads as TGCGCCAGCAGTGATGGTAGCGGGGCCATTCAAGAGACCCAGTACTTC. This codes for CASSDGSGAIQETQYF.

The V and J genes are TRBV5-8 and TRBJ1-2; 7 nucleotides match TRBD1. The junction had 10 bases not matched to a gene; V was cut back by 4 bases and J by 4 bases. CDR1 is SGHTS and CDR2 is YDEGEE in the germline V gene. This CDR3 comprises 15 residues. CDR3 sequence (DNA): TGTGCCAGCAGCCGTAGTCAGGGGGAAGCCTATGGCTACACCTTC. Translation: CASSRSQGEAYGYTF.

The chain employs TRBV20-1 and TRBJ2-1; tentative D call: TRBD2 (6 bases). This CDR3 is built from 15 residues. Trimming took 3 bases from V and 0 from J, leaving 12 bases between them. Germline V gene sequence: CDR1 DFQATT, CDR2 SNEGSKA (reference sequence). In DNA form, the CDR3 reads TGCAGTGCTAGTCCTAGCGAGAGCTCCTACAATGAGCAGTTCTTC. Protein: CSASPSESSYNEQFF.

This clone has only a few counts. CDR3 bases: TGTGCCAGCAGTTTAACCCGGACAGGGGGCAACGGCTACACCTTC. Its translation: CASSLTRTGGNGYTF. The J gene is TRBJ1-2, the V gene TRBV27, with TRBD1 matching 11 bases. This CDR3 contains 15 residues. Looked up from germline, CDR1 is MNHEY and CDR2 is SMNVEV (reference sequence). The V and J ends lost 2 bases and 8 bases, in that order; junction bases with no gene match: 7.

The chain employs TRBV2 and TRBJ2-3, with 11 bases fitting TRBD2. The V gene's germline CDR1 is SNHLY and CDR2 FYNNEI. CDR3 length: 14 amino acids. V shed 10 bases, J shed 8 bases, and the junction held 11 bases outside the gene matches. CDR3 DNA sequence: TGTGCCACCTCCGGTAGCGGGGGGGCCGCTACGCAGTATTTT. It is translated as CATSGSGGAATQYF.

This chain joins TRBV6-2 or TRBV6-3 and TRBJ2-7; 8 bases agree with TRBD2. CDR1 MNHEY and CDR2 SVGEGT come from the germline V gene. The CDR3 sequence is 14 residues long. The V gene end was trimmed by 2 bases and the J gene end by 4 bases; junction bases not matched to a gene: 4. The CDR3 DNA is TGTGCCAGCAGTTACCGCCGGGGGGGGTACGAGCAGTACGTC. Translated, it gives CASSYRRGGYEQYV.

The sample holds a few counts of this clone. This rearrangement joins TRBV7-8 to TRBJ1-5, with TRBD1 matching 7 bases. Germline V gene data show CDR1 as SGHVS and CDR2 as FQNEAQ. With V trimmed by 4 bases and J by 3 bases, 3 bases remained unmatched. The CDR3 loop spans 14 amino acids. This chain's CDR3 is CASSSGTVNQPQHF. CDR3 sequence (DNA): TGTGCCAGCAGCTCCGGGACAGTCAATCAGCCCCAGCATTTT.

The V call is TRBV15, the J call TRBJ1-1; no clear D. Germline V gene sequence: CDR1 LNHNV, CDR2 YYDKDF (reference sequence). The CDR3 covers 15 residues. Trimming removed 1 base from V and 4 bases from J, with 13 bases in between. This chain's CDR3 is CATSRGMAGLTEAFF. CDR3 sequence (DNA): TGTGCCACCAGCAGAGGCATGGCAGGTCTCACTGAAGCTTTCTTT.

This chain joins TRBV6-1 and TRBJ1-3; D unclear. Germline assignment: CDR1 MNHNS and CDR2 SASEGT. The CDR3 length is 13 residues. V was pared by 2 bases and J by 4 bases, with 6 bases between. The CDR3 loop is CASSELNGNTIYF. CDR3 DNA: TGTGCCAGCAGTGAATTGAACGGAAACACCATATATTTT.

This chain joins TRBV5-5 and TRBJ2-5, with D maybe TRBD1 (5 bases). The V end was cut by 0 bases, the J end by 7 bases, with 13 bases between. CDR1 and CDR2 from the germline V gene are SGHKS and YYEKEE (reference sequence). The CDR3 covers 14 residues. CDR3 nucleotide sequence: TGTGCCAGCAGCTTGGACAGGCCCACAGGGACCCAGTACTTC. Translated, it gives CASSLDRPTGTQYF.

J is TRBJ2-5 and V is TRBV6-5, with a possible D match to TRBD1 (5 bases). Germline V gene data show CDR1 as MNHEY and CDR2 as SVGAGI. The germline V and J ends were trimmed by 7 bases and 4 bases, with 13 bases remaining between them. This CDR3 comprises 13 residues. CDR3 nucleotides: TGTGCCAGCACTCCGGAAGGGGTAGAGACCCAGTACTTC. It encodes CASTPEGVETQYF.